The TCR beta chain under discussion was sequenced for a study of beta chain features in type 1 diabetes listed by TCRdb under 2018. Study-wide context: No differences in mean age, gender distribution, total cell number or subset yield were found between patients and healthy donors. Across all samples, approximately 100 million sorted cells were examined, and cell number per subset correlated strongly with RNA yield. In the study, TCRB repertoires of sorted circulating CD4+ T cell subsets from recently diagnosed type 1 diabetes patients were compared with those of matched healthy donors. Regulatory and stem cell-like memory subsets were isolated from only 8 patients and roughly eight healthy donors, whereas naive and central memory subsets came from all 30 or so donors.

Each donor gave one peripheral blood draw, roughly 120 mL on average, collected into heparinised tubes. A BD FACSAria II and a panel including CD45RO, CCR7, CD25, CD127, CD95 and CD27 were used to sort naive, central memory, regulatory and stem cell-like memory CD4+ T cells. A purity above 98% was achieved for all sorted populations. Right away, PBMCs were isolated by Lymphoprep density gradient centrifugation and were stained directly, with no culture step. Samples were stained and sorted in pairs, with one healthy donor and one patient per experiment, so that batch effects were minimized. Points the paper makes about the study in general: Because small numbers of individuals were included in the HLA sub-analyses, any influence of HLA type on TCRB rearrangement was left unresolved. Shorter templates might be favored by PCR, yet because patient and control samples were amplified and corrected together, any such skew would affect both groups equally. At VDJ recombination sites, patients with type 1 diabetes made fewer insertions and deleted more nucleotides, a pattern implying thymic rearrangement abnormalities. A moderate but significant shortening of TCRB CDR3 length was observed in type 1 diabetes patients in all four CD4+ subsets. Because cDNA rather than genomic DNA was sequenced, highly expressing activated cells could have been over-represented, although no difference in activation and CD3 levels was found between groups. Naive, central memory and regulatory TCRB repertoires appeared more similar among patients than among healthy donors.

This clone was found a few times. The antigen it recognizes is unknown. No base qualities exist here, and no much larger clone lies one base off it. All of the isolated RNA was reverse transcribed with the High Capacity cDNA Reverse Transcription Kit, so expressed TCRB transcripts were sequenced. Naive, central memory and regulatory T cell samples underwent deep immunoSEQ sequencing, averaging around 4 million total reads per sample. Sorted cells were lysed in RLT buffer and RNA was extracted with DNase-treated RNeasy Micro or Mini kits, depending on cell number. To prevent cross-contamination, each cell subset was processed individually, whereas patient and healthy donor samples were processed jointly. Using the immunoSEQ multiplex PCR, TCRB sequences were amplified from cDNA into 87-bp fragments spanning the CDR3 region. Amplicons were sequenced on the Illumina HiSeq platform. In the paper's pipeline: PCR bias was computationally corrected using synthetic template baselines, reads within Hamming distance 2 were collapsed, and singletons that could not be merged were discarded. Reads were aligned to IMGT to assign V, D and J genes, CDR3 length, and insertions or deletions at six rearrangement sites. Clonotype counts were normalized to sorted cell number within each subset before computing true diversity and Gini coefficients with the tcR R package. The overlap coefficient, calculated on TCRB nucleotide sequences, was used to quantify repertoire sharing. Out-of-frame TCRB sequences from naive cells were analyzed to stand in for the pre-selection repertoire. TCRdb carries this immuneACCESS record with in-frame sequences only. Its versions omit some clonotypes, under half of them owing to an unresolved V gene in the studies checked, with the rest unexplained. Clone size and the V and J calls come from that table; the DNA yielded D and trimming. This sample is represented by 600,000 to 650,000 clones; roughly 15% of them were singletons. Together, the top ten hold approximately 0.087% of the sample.

Counted from cysteine to phenylalanine, this CDR3 has 14 amino acids. The read is trimmed to its CDR3 DNA, 42 bases read in frame from base 1. Trimming takes 7 bases from V and 0 bases from J, and the germline ends sit 9 bases apart. In the germline V gene, CDR1 corresponds to MNHEY and CDR2 to SVGAGI. The sequencing sample was made of naive CD4+ T cells from blood. According to the study, the label for this sample's cell subset or site signals: true naive CD4+ T cells. This TCR came from a man younger than 35 in good health. The chain is assembled from TRBV6-5 and TRBJ2-2, and possibly TRBD1, on 6 matching bases. CDR3 loop: CASMNRANTGELFF. The sequence in DNA is TGTGCCAGCATGAACAGGGCGAACACCGGGGAGCTGTTTTTT.